The TCR beta chain described here comes from a study of OX40 agonist ivuxolimab in advanced cancers. For the wider study: Ivuxolimab was a fully human IgG2 agonistic monoclonal antibody targeting the costimulatory receptor OX40 (CD134). Intravenous ivuxolimab was administered to patients every 2 weeks at six dose levels: 0.01, 0.1, 0.3, 1.5, 3 and 10 mg/kg. Of the roughly 51 patients in dose escalation, about 20 had hepatocellular carcinoma, about 15 had melanoma, 9 had renal cell carcinoma and 9 had head and neck cancer. In the dose-escalation cohort, around four fifths of patients were male, and the mean age was approximately 60 years, with a range of about 23 to 90. Patients were allowed to have had prior anti-PD-1, anti-PD-L1 or anti-CTLA-4 therapy, and 30% to 40% of the dose-escalation patients had been treated with checkpoint inhibitors. Three dose-escalation patients achieved partial responses, one with hepatocellular carcinoma and two with cutaneous melanoma. The point of sequencing TCRbeta in the periphery was to test whether ivuxolimab changed TCR sequence diversity and drove clonal T-cell expansion. The paper reports the monotherapy dose-escalation portion (N = 52 patients) of the phase I ivuxolimab trial.

On this clone: The clone's antigen remains unknown. It has no much larger one-base neighbor in the sample; base qualities were not kept.

The full study reports these points: Clonal expansion of both CD4+ and CD8+ blood T cells was observed from baseline to week 6 at doses 0.1 to 3.0 mg/kg. Low levels of normalized T-cell clonal expansion were also shown by some nonresponding patients. Which antigens the clonally expanded peripheral T cells were specific for was not determined. In the 0.1-3.0 mg/kg groups, partial responders had among the lowest normalized peripheral clonal expansion, particularly in CD8+ T cells. After ivuxolimab, CD8+ T cells had more expanded clones than CD4+ T cells on average.

Genomic DNA was extracted from sorted cells for sequencing of the TCRbeta CDR3 region. TCRbeta CDR3 regions were sequenced using the immunoSEQ Assay. The clones in this table, taken by TCRdb from immuneACCESS, are in-frame only. Not every clone is retained; where verified, under half of the shortfall comes from an unresolved V gene, and the cause of the rest is unknown. Recorded for this sample are roughly 14,000 clones; around 80% of them occurred a single time. In total, the top ten clones hold roughly 13% of the sample. Patients with a history of autoimmune disease or receiving systemic immunosuppression were excluded from the trial. In every dose cohort, peripheral blood was drawn for TCR sequencing at baseline, cycle 4 day 1, and cycle 7 day 1. Samples were obtained from an open-label, multicenter, first-in-human phase I dose-escalation trial of ivuxolimab. Adults with locally advanced or metastatic melanoma, renal cell carcinoma, hepatocellular carcinoma or head and neck squamous cell carcinoma were enrolled in the trial. Before TCR sequencing, CD4+ T cells and CD8+ T cells were sorted from peripheral blood as separate populations.

The sequences come from CD4+ or CD8+ T cells sorted from blood, collected in a trial of the OX40 agonist ivuxolimab. The TCR was taken from an adult with an advanced solid tumor such as melanoma, head and neck, liver or kidney cancer.

The CDR3 is CASSLDSRATYEQYF. At the DNA level, the sequence is TGTGCCAGCAGCTTAGATAGCAGGGCGACCTACGAGCAGTACTTC. Recombination connected TRBV11-2 to TRBJ2-7, with TRBD1 tentatively as D gene (5 bases match). Trimming at the junction amounts to 0 bases on V and 2 bases on J, and the germline ends lie 11 bases apart. CDR1 and CDR2 are read off the germline V gene as SGHAT and FQNNGV. The CDR3 holds 15 amino acids from the cysteine to the phenylalanine. The read is trimmed to its CDR3 DNA, 45 bases read in frame from base 1. The variable domain in full, with residues beyond the CDR3 obtained from the reference TRBV11-2 and TRBJ2-7 genes, is EAGVAQSPRYKIIEKRQSVAFWCNPISGHATLYWYQQILGQGPKLLIQFQNNGVVDDSQLPKDRFSAERLKGVDSTLKIQPAKLEDSAVYLCASSLDSRATYEQYFGPGTRLTVT.